This T cell receptor beta chain was recovered during a study of somatic mutations in cytotoxic T cells in rheumatoid arthritis. Germline V lookup: CDR1 SEHNR, CDR2 FQNEAQ (reference sequence). The CDR3 sequence is 16 residues long. The junction had 4 bases not matched to a gene; V was cut back by 0 bases and J by 2 bases. Profiling relied on immunoSEQ multiplex PCR, and the TCRdb table lists in-frame clones only, not all of them. Of around 20,000 clones listed, about 65% are singletons. A remark on this clone: Its antigen remains unknown.

Study-wide findings and caveats: Reported slight underrepresentation of TRBV07 in rheumatoid arthritis patients was not subjected to multiple-comparison adjustment.

The chain uses TRBV7-9 and TRBJ2-3; the match to TRBD2 covers 8 bases. The clonotype originates from an adult with rheumatoid arthritis. Sequenced sample: CD8+ T cells sorted from blood. CDR3 amino acids: CASSLAAGGPTDTQYF. The CDR3 bases are TGTGCCAGCAGCTTAGCCGCGGGGGGTCCCACAGATACGCAGTATTTT.